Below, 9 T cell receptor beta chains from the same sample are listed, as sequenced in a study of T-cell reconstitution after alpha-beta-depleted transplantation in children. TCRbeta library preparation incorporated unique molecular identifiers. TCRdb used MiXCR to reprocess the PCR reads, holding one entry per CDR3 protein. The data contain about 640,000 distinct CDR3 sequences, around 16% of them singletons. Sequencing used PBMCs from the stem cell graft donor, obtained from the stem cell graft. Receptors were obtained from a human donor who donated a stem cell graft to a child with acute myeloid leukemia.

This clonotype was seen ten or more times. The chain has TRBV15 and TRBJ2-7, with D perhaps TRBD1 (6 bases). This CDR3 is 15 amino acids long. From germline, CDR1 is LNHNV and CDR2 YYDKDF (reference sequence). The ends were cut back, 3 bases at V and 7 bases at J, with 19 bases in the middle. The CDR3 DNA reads TGTGCCACCAGCAGGGATAAGGGACATTCGGGAGAGCAGTACTTC. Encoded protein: CATSRDKGHSGEQYF.

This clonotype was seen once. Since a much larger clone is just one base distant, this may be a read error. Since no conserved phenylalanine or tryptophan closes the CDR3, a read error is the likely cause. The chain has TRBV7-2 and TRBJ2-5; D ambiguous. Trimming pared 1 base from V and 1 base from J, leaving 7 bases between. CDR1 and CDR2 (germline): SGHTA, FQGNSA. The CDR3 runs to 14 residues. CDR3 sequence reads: CASSLEGSQETQYI. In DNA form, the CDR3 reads TGTGCCAGCAGCTTAGAGGGCAGCCAAGAGACCCAGTACATC.

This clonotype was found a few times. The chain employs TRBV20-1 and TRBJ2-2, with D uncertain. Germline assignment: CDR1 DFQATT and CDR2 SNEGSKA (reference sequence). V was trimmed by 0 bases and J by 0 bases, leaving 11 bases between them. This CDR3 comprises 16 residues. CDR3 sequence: CSARDVRHTNTGELFF. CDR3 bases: TGCAGTGCTAGAGATGTCCGACACACGAACACCGGGGAGCTGTTTTTT.

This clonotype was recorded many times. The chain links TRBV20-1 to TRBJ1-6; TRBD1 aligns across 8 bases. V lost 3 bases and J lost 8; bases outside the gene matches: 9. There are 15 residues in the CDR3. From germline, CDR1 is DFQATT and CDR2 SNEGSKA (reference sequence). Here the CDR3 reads CSASPRQGSDSPLHF. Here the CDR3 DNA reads TGCAGTGCTAGCCCTAGACAGGGGTCGGATTCACCCCTCCACTTT.

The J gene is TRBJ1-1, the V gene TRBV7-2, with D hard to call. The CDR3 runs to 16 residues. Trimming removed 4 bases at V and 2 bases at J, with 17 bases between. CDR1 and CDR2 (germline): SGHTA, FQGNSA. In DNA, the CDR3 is TGTGCCAGCAGCTCCCGCTCGCCGGGTACCAACACTGAAGCTTTCTTT. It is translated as CASSSRSPGTNTEAFF.

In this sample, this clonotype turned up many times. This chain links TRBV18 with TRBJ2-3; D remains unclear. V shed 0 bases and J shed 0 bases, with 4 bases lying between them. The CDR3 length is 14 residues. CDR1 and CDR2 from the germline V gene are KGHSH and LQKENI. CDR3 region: CASSPPSSTDTQYF. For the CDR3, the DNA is TGTGCCAGCTCACCACCGTCTAGCACAGATACGCAGTATTTT.

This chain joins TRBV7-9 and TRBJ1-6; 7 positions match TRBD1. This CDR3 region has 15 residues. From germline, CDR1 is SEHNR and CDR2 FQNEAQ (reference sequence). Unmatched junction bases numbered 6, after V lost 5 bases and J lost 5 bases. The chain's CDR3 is CASSPPGTDNSPLHF. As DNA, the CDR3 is TGTGCCAGCAGCCCCCCCGGGACAGATAATTCACCCCTCCACTTT.

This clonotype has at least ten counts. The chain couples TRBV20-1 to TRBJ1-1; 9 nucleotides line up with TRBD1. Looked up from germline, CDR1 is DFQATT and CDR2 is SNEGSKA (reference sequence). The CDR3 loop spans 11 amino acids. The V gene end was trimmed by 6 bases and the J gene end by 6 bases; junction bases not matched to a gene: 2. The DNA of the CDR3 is TGCAGTGCGTGGACAGGGGCTGAAGCTTTCTTT. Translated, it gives CSAWTGAEAFF.

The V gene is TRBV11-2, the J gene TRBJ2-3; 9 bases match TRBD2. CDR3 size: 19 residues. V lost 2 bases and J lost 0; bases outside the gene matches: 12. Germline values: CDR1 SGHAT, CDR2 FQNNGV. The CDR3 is CASSLWRPSGASSTDTQYF. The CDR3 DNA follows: TGTGCCAGCAGCTTATGGCGGCCTAGCGGGGCCTCTAGCACAGATACGCAGTATTTT.